Sequencing of this T cell receptor beta chain was carried out in a study of early T cells in non-severe SARS-CoV-2 infection. Study overall: Sequencing targeted bulk RNA from unsorted whole blood, leaving chains unpaired.

With V trimmed by 5 bases and J by 2 bases, 9 bases remained unmatched. Per the germline V gene, CDR1 is MNHNS and CDR2 is SASEGT. CDR3 length: 16 amino acids. Study-wide points: Matching results from VDJdb favored anti-spike CD8 responses, leaving private and CD4 specificities undetected.

Individual cDNA molecules were tagged with unique molecular identifiers. TCRdb reprocessed the 5' RACE reads via MiXCR and lists one record per CDR3 protein. This table has approximately 77,000 distinct CDR3 sequences, roughly 15% appearing once. This clonotype has a count of ten or more. Its cognate antigen is unknown. Sequencing input: whole blood. The chain recombines TRBV6-1 with TRBJ2-7; TRBD2 agrees at 10 bases. The sequence came from an adult who was a healthcare worker with PCR-confirmed SARS-CoV-2 infection or an uninfected control (not recorded which). Written as DNA, the CDR3 is TGTGCCAGCAGTCTATCCGGACTAGCGGAAACCTACGAGCAGTACTTC. It is translated as CASSLSGLAETYEQYF.